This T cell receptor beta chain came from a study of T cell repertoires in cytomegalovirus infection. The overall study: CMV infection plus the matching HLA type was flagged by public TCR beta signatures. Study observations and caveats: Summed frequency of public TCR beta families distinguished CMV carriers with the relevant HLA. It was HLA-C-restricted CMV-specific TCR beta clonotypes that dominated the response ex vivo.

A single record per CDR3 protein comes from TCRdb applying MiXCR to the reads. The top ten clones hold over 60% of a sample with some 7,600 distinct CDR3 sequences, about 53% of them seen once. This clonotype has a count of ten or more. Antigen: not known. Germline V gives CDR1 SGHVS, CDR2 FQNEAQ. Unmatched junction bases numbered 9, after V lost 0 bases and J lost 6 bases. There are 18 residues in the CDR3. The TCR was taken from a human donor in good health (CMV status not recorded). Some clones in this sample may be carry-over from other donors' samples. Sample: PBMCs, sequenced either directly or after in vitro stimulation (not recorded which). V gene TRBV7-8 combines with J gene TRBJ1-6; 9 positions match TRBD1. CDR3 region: CASSLAGGTGKINSPLHF. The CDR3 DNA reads TGTGCCAGCAGCTTAGCTGGGGGGACAGGGAAAATTAATTCACCCCTCCACTTT. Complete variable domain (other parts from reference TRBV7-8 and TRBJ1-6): GAGVSQSPRYKVAKRGQDVALRCDPISGHVSLFWYQQALGQGPEFLTYFQNEAQLDKSGLPSDRFFAERPEGSVSTLKIQRTQQEDSAVYLCASSLAGGTGKINSPLHFGNGTRLTVT.